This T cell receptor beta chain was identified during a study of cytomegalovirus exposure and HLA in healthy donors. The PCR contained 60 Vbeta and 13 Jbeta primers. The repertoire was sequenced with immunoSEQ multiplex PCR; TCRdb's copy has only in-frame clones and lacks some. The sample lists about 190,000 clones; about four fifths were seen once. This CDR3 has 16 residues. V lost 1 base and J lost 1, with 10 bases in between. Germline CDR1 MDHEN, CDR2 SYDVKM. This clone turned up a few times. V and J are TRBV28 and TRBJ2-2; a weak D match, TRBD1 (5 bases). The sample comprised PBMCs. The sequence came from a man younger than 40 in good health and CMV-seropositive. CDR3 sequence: CASSLYGAENTGELFF. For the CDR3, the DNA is TGTGCCAGCAGTTTATATGGGGCAGAGAACACCGGGGAGCTGTTTTTT.